This passage covers 22 T cell receptor beta chains from one sample sequenced in a study of Ad26.COV2.S vaccination and SARS-CoV-2 variants. Method: immunoSEQ multiplex PCR; TCRdb's copy keeps in-frame clones and lacks some. Of about 680,000 clones in the sample, roughly 90% were seen once. The treatment is: some 19 received Ad26.COV2.S at low or high dose, single or two shots; roughly 5 received placebo; per-sample allocation not given. Sampling occurred on day 63 after the first vaccine or placebo injection. The sequenced sample was peripheral blood, obtained in a trial of Ad26.COV2.S vaccine versus placebo. All receptors derive from a person aged 18-65 years who received the Ad26.COV2.S COVID-19 vaccine or a placebo.

The chain recombines TRBV7-2 with TRBJ1-2; 8 nucleotides align to TRBD1. Unmatched junction bases numbered 10, after V lost 6 bases and J lost 10 bases. This CDR3 spans 13 amino acids. CDR1 SGHTA and CDR2 FQGNSA come from the germline V gene. CDR3 nucleotides: TGTGCCAGCAGATCAGGACAGGGAAGCGCCTACACCTTC. It codes for CASRSGQGSAYTF. Supplemented by reference TRBV7-2 and TRBJ1-2, the full variable domain reads GAGVSQSPSNKVTEKGKDVELRCDPISGHTALYWYRQSLGQGLEFLIYFQGNSAPDKSGLPSDRFSAERTGGSVSTLTIQRTQQEDSAVYLCASRSGQGSAYTFGSGTRLTVV.

This clone was picked up a small number of times. The CDR3 loop reads CASSQEPGVRTEKLFF. CDR3 nucleotide sequence: TGCGCCAGCAGCCAAGAACCAGGGGTGCGGACTGAAAAACTGTTTTTT. V usage is TRBV4-3 and J usage is TRBJ1-4; tentative D call: TRBD1 (6 bases). The V end was cut by 0 bases, the J end by 7 bases, with 15 bases between. The CDR3 runs 16 residues. CDR1 and CDR2 (germline): LGHNA, YSLEER.

CDR3: CASTPNAQGASEQYF. The CDR3 nucleotides are TGTGCCAGCACTCCGAATGCTCAGGGGGCCAGCGAGCAGTACTTC. This chain uses TRBV14 with TRBJ2-7; 8 bases map to TRBD1. Trimming at V came to 7 bases and at J to 6 bases, leaving 14 bases not matched to a gene. CDR1 and CDR2 (germline): SGHDN, FVKESK. The CDR3 runs 15 residues.

The chain links TRBV15 to TRBJ1-2; TRBD1 matches at 7 bases. Germline CDR1 and CDR2: LNHNV and YYDKDF (reference sequence). The CDR3 has 16 residues. The V and J ends lost 0 bases and 3 bases, in that order; junction bases with no gene match: 7. This CDR3 reads CATSRDPQGTHYGYTF. In nucleotides, the CDR3 is TGTGCCACCAGCAGAGATCCACAGGGGACTCACTATGGCTACACCTTC.

V is TRBV10-1 and J is TRBJ1-5; 8 nucleotides line up with TRBD1. The length of the CDR3 is 15 residues. The V and J ends lost 4 bases and 7 bases, in that order; junction bases with no gene match: 9. Germline V gene data show CDR1 as WNHNN and CDR2 as SYGVQD (reference sequence). DNA of the CDR3: TGCGCCAGCAGTGGAAGGCAGGGGGCTTGGCAGCCCCAGCATTTT. It translates to CASSGRQGAWQPQHF.

This clone was seen just once. The chain recombines TRBV6-5 with TRBJ1-5; D unresolved. Trimming removed 5 bases from V and 2 bases from J, with 13 bases in between. Per the germline V gene, CDR1 is MNHEY and CDR2 is SVGAGI. The CDR3 length is 15 residues. The CDR3 DNA reads TGTGCCAGCAGTCGAGGGAACGGGGGCAATCAGCCCCAGCATTTT. It translates to CASSRGNGGNQPQHF.

The chain couples TRBV9 to TRBJ1-3; D might be TRBD1 (5 bases). The V gene's germline CDR1 is SGDLS and CDR2 YYNGEE. This CDR3 contains 14 residues. Trimming left V 4 bases short and J 2 bases short, with 10 bases between. The chain's CDR3 is CASSPGLTGNTIYF. CDR3 bases: TGTGCCAGCAGCCCGGGACTCACTGGAAACACCATATATTTT. The complete variable domain, with remaining parts taken from reference TRBV9 and TRBJ1-3, reads DSGVTQTPKHLITATGQRVTLRCSPRSGDLSVYWYQQSLDQGLQFLIQYYNGEERAKGNILERFSAQQFPDLHSELNLSSLELGDSALYFCASSPGLTGNTIYFGEGSWLTVV.

The CDR3 sequence: CASSLRGVSYEQYF. CDR3 DNA sequence: TGTGCCAGCAGTTTACGAGGGGTCTCCTACGAGCAGTACTTC. The chain is built from TRBV27 and TRBJ2-7, with D perhaps matching TRBD1 or TRBD2 (5 bases each). CDR1 is MNHEY, CDR2 SMNVEV, per germline (reference sequence). The CDR3 is 14 amino acids. The germline V and J ends were trimmed by 2 bases and 0 bases, with 8 bases remaining between them.

The rearrangement joins TRBV7-6 to TRBJ2-3, with 10 bases matching TRBD2. CDR3 size: 18 residues. The germline CDR1 and CDR2 sequences are SGHVS and FNYEAQ. With 5 bases clipped from V and 4 bases from J, the junction kept 15 bases outside the gene matches. The CDR3 loop reads CASSLGASGGKGADTQYF. The CDR3 nucleotides read TGTGCCAGCAGCCTAGGGGCTAGCGGGGGTAAGGGTGCAGATACGCAGTATTTT.

This clone was counted a single time. J is TRBJ1-5 and V is TRBV9; D is perhaps TRBD1 (6 bases). Per the germline V gene, CDR1 is SGDLS and CDR2 is YYNGEE. With 0 bases removed from V and 6 bases from J, the gap between germline ends came to 10 bases. The CDR3 runs 14 residues. The CDR3 region has the DNA TGTGCCAGCAGCGTAGGCCAGGGGTTTCAGCCCCAGCATTTT. Residues: CASSVGQGFQPQHF.

This chain links TRBV29-1 with TRBJ1-2, with a tentative D call TRBD1 (6 bases). Germline V CDR1 and CDR2: SQVTM, ANQGSEA. CDR3 length: 11 residues. In DNA, the CDR3 is TGCACCGCCCCACAGGGCGCGGGCTACACCTTC. Its protein product is CTAPQGAGYTF.

The chain employs TRBV20-1 and TRBJ1-2; D is undetermined. Germline V gene lookup returns CDR1 DFQATT and CDR2 SNEGSKA (reference sequence). This CDR3 comprises 8 residues. V dropped 3 bases and J dropped 7 bases, with 0 bases sitting between them. Here the CDR3 reads CSASGYTF. CDR3 DNA: TGCAGTGCTAGTGGCTACACCTTC.

V is TRBV19 and J is TRBJ2-1; 7 bases match TRBD2. After removal of 4 bases from V and 2 bases from J, the junction contained 8 bases not matched to a gene. Germline CDR1 and CDR2: LNHDA and SQIVND (reference sequence). This CDR3 region has 16 residues. The CDR3 bases are TGTGCCAGTAGTAGGACTAGTCAAATCCCCTACAATGAGCAGTTCTTC. Translated: CASSRTSQIPYNEQFF. The full variable domain, its missing parts supplied by reference TRBV19 and TRBJ2-1, is DGGITQSPKYLFRKEGQNVTLSCEQNLNHDAMYWYRQDPGQGLRLIYYSQIVNDFQKGDIAEGYSVSREKKESFPLTVTSAQKNPTAFYLCASSRTSQIPYNEQFFGPGTRLTVL.

The rearrangement joins TRBV27 to TRBJ2-2; D remains unclear. The germline V gene encodes CDR1 MNHEY and CDR2 SMNVEV (reference sequence). The CDR3 consists of 13 residues. Trimming took 1 base from V and 8 from J, leaving 8 bases between them. The chain's CDR3 is CASSLFYGGELFF. The DNA of the CDR3 is TGTGCCAGCAGTTTATTCTATGGAGGGGAGCTGTTTTTT.

Regarding this clone: A much bigger clone sits one base away, suggesting this may be a read error. The DNA for the CDR3 is TGTGCCAGCAGCCTTAGCGGGAGCAATGAGCAGTTCTTC. It codes for CASSLSGSNEQFF. This chain links TRBV6-5 with TRBJ2-1; 9 nucleotides align to TRBD2. Germline values: CDR1 MNHEY, CDR2 SVGAGI. Trimming cost V 6 bases and J 6 bases; bases outside gene matches: 3. The CDR3 runs to 13 residues.

The chain joins TRBV27 to TRBJ2-2, with TRBD2 matching 11 bases. This CDR3 has 16 amino acids. Germline V CDR1 and CDR2: MNHEY, SMNVEV (reference sequence). V dropped 6 bases and J dropped 5; count of bases not matched to a gene: 8. CDR3 amino acids: CASSLFTSGSTGELFF. The DNA of the CDR3 is TGTGCCAGCAGCCTCTTTACTAGCGGGAGTACCGGGGAGCTGTTTTTT.

V and J are TRBV3-1 (or the pseudogene TRBV3-2) and TRBJ1-5, with TRBD1 as a possible D gene (6 bases). V lost 0 bases and J lost 4, with 10 bases in between. The V gene's germline CDR1 is LGHDT and CDR2 YNNKEL (reference sequence). The CDR3 contains 15 residues. CDR3 nucleotide sequence: TGTGCCAGCAGCCAAGATGCAACAGGGAATCAGCCCCAGCATTTT. This sequence encodes CASSQDATGNQPQHF.

The count of this clone is one. The rearrangement joins TRBV7-9 to TRBJ2-7; possibly TRBD1 for D (5 bases). Germline CDR1 SEHNR, CDR2 FQNEAQ (reference sequence). The ends were cut back, 3 bases at V and 3 bases at J, with 12 bases in the middle. This CDR3 is built from 14 residues. The CDR3 bases are TGTGCCAGCAGCTTGCAGGGCTTGATCTACGAGCAGTACTTC. Protein sequence: CASSLQGLIYEQYF.

The rearrangement links TRBV5-1 to TRBJ1-6, with 8 bases matching TRBD1. V lost 4 bases to trimming and J lost 6 bases; unmatched junction nucleotides: 6. The CDR3 consists of 15 residues. Germline V gene data show CDR1 as SGHRS and CDR2 as YFSETQ. As DNA, the CDR3 is TGCGCCAGCAGCGTCCGGGACAGGAGTAATTCACCCCTCCACTTT. Translation: CASSVRDRSNSPLHF.

The V gene is TRBV27, the J gene TRBJ2-3; 9 bases match TRBD2. CDR1 and CDR2 from the germline V gene are MNHEY and SMNVEV (reference sequence). V trimming: 10 bases; J trimming: 1 base; junction bases outside the gene matches: 3. This CDR3 comprises 13 residues. The CDR3 coding sequence is TGTGCCACCAGGACTAGCGGCACAGATACGCAGTATTTT. Its translation is CATRTSGTDTQYF.

The chain links TRBV19 to TRBJ2-3; 7 bases line up with TRBD2. Germline-derived CDR1 and CDR2 are LNHDA and SQIVND (reference sequence). The CDR3 runs to 15 residues. Trimming at V came to 4 bases and at J to 3 bases, leaving 7 bases not matched to a gene. In DNA form, the CDR3 reads TGTGCCAGTAGTAAATGGCGGGAGTGGACAGATACGCAGTATTTT. The encoded protein is CASSKWREWTDTQYF.

CDR3: CASSQVGAAVEQYF. The CDR3 DNA reads TGCGCCAGCAGCCAAGTGGGGGCAGCCGTCGAGCAGTACTTC. V and J are TRBV4-3 and TRBJ2-7, with D perhaps matching TRBD1 (6 bases). V was pared by 1 base and J by 6 bases, with 13 bases between. Germline V CDR1 and CDR2: LGHNA, YSLEER. The CDR3 loop spans 14 amino acids.